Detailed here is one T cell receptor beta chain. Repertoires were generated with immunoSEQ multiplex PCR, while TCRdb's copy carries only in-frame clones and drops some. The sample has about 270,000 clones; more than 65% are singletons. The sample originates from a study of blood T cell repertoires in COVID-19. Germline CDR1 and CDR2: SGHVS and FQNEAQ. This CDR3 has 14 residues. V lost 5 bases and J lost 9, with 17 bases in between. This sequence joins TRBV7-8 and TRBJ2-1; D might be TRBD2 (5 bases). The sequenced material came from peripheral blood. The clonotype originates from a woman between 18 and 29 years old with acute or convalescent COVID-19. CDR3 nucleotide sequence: TGTGCCAGCAGCCCATGGAAGCGGCCCCTTGAGCAGTTCTTC. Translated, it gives CASSPWKRPLEQFF.